The 7 T cell receptor beta chains below all came from one sample that was sequenced in a study of beta chain features in type 1 diabetes. TCRB transcripts that were expressed got sequenced, as all of the isolated RNA had been reverse transcribed. Data came from immunoSEQ multiplex PCR; TCRdb stores just in-frame clones and leaves some out. The sample holds tens of thousands of clones, about 51% seen once. The material sequenced was Tregs from blood. Receptors were obtained from a young woman in good health.

The J gene is TRBJ2-7, the V gene TRBV25-1; 7 bases are a match to TRBD1. Germline CDR1 is MGHDK and CDR2 is SYGVNS. Trimming took 4 bases from V and 0 from J; bases not matched to a gene: 3. The CDR3 runs to 14 residues. The CDR3 region is CASSARQGSYEQYF. The DNA of the CDR3 is TGTGCCAGCAGTGCAAGACAGGGCTCCTACGAGCAGTACTTC.

The gene calls are TRBV11-2 and TRBJ2-4, with 7 bases fitting TRBD1. Germline loops: CDR1 SGHAT, CDR2 FQNNGV. With 3 bases clipped from V and 6 bases from J, the junction kept 2 bases outside the gene matches. The length of the CDR3 is 13 residues. The CDR3 spells CASSLRGRNIQYF. The CDR3 coding sequence is TGTGCCAGCAGCTTGAGGGGGCGAAACATTCAGTACTTC.

V usage is TRBV28 and J usage is TRBJ2-3, with 10 nucleotides matching TRBD1. The CDR3 sequence is 14 residues long. Germline CDR1 is MDHEN and CDR2 is SYDVKM. The ends lost 5 bases at V and 5 bases at J; junction bases unmatched: 4. DNA for the CDR3: TGTGCCAGCAGTCGGGACAGGGGACAAGATACGCAGTATTTT. The encoded protein is CASSRDRGQDTQYF.

The V gene is TRBV30, the J gene TRBJ1-5, with 7 bases lining up with TRBD1. The CDR3 runs 17 residues. CDR1 and CDR2 (germline): GTSNPN, SVGIG (reference sequence). Trimming at V came to 5 bases and at J to 6 bases, leaving 19 bases not matched to a gene. The CDR3: CAWSNRHRGRSFQPQHF. CDR3 nucleotides: TGTGCCTGGTCTAACCGTCACAGGGGTCGCTCGTTTCAGCCCCAGCATTTT.

The chain recombines TRBV18 with TRBJ1-2, with TRBD1 identical over 10 bases. CDR1 and CDR2 from the germline V gene are KGHSH and LQKENI. Trimming at V came to 3 bases and at J to 7 bases, leaving 5 bases not matched to a gene. The length of the CDR3 is 14 residues. Written as DNA, the CDR3 is TGTGCCAGCTCACCCCCTTGGGACAGGGGTGGCTACACCTTC. It yields the protein CASSPPWDRGGYTF.

This clone was observed a few times. The chain joins TRBV29-1 to TRBJ1-1; no clear D. The CDR3 is 14 residues long. The V and J ends lost 7 bases and 2 bases respectively, with 17 bases between them. Germline CDR1 and CDR2: SQVTM and ANQGSEA. CDR3 protein: CSARVENFNTEAFF. In DNA, the CDR3 is TGCAGCGCCCGGGTCGAGAATTTTAACACTGAAGCTTTCTTT.

This clone appeared a few times. The rearrangement uses TRBV29-1 and TRBJ2-6; 10 nucleotides match TRBD1. The CDR3 has 16 amino acids. The V gene end was trimmed by 6 bases and the J gene end by 1 base; junction bases not matched to a gene: 6. The germline V gene has CDR1 SQVTM and CDR2 ANQGSEA. The CDR3 spells CSVGGQGDSGANVLTF. CDR3 DNA: TGCAGCGTCGGAGGACAGGGGGATTCTGGGGCCAACGTCCTGACTTTC.